The T cell receptor beta chain described here comes from a study of T cells after yellow fever vaccination. Study findings and constraints: Post-booster samples contained most primary-vaccination clones (around 95% CD4, around 90% CD8).

This clonotype appeared a few times. As yet, its antigen is unknown. This CDR3 spans 15 amino acids. Trimming cost V 3 bases and J 3 bases, with 17 bases left between them. From germline, CDR1 is DFQATT and CDR2 SNEGSKA (reference sequence). TCRdb independently ran MiXCR on the 5' RACE reads; one entry per CDR3 protein. The data contain nearly 300,000 distinct CDR3 sequences, around 8.6% of them singletons. This sequence joins TRBV20-1 and TRBJ2-5, with D possibly matching TRBD1 (6 bases). The sample here was CD4+ T cells sorted from PBMCs, taken 5 days after the yellow fever booster vaccination. This receptor was obtained from a man younger than 30 who received the YFV17D yellow fever vaccine. The CDR3 DNA sequence: TGCAGTGCTAGGGTTCCGGGGACAAGAAAAGAGACCCAGTACTTC. It is translated as CSARVPGTRKETQYF.